The rows below give T cell receptor beta chains drawn from one sample of a study of response to subunit inactivated influenza vaccine. TCRdb passed the RT-PCR reads through MiXCR, listing each CDR3 protein once. The data show 200,000 to 300,000 distinct CDR3 sequences, 9% to 15% seen once. This sample comprised non-naive T cells sorted from PBMCs, obtained around two weeks before vaccination. Receptors were obtained from a man aged 45-60 years who received an inactivated influenza vaccine. Each CDR3 is given with its conserved first and last residue. A D gene is named only where the DNA matches it firmly. Size is omitted from some rows. Given values are once, few, many or a class for expanded clones.

j_call v_call d_call clone_size cdr3_nt cdr3_aa
TRBJ2-7 TRBV7-2 NA NA TGTGCCAGCAGCCCGGACGGGTTCTACGAGCAGTACTTC CASSPDGFYEQYF
TRBJ2-2 TRBV6-2/TRBV6-3 NA NA TGTGCCAGCAATGAGGCTGCGAACACCGGGGAGCTGTTTTTT CASNEAANTGELFF
TRBJ1-5 TRBV11-2 NA few TGTGCCAGCAGCTTACACGGGGATCAGCCCCAGCATTTT CASSLHGDQPQHF
TRBJ2-1 TRBV5-1 NA NA TGCGCCAGCAGCTTGAGCATGGACAAAACCTACAATGAGCAGTTCTTC CASSLSMDKTYNEQFF
TRBJ1-2 TRBV12-3/TRBV12-4 NA NA TGTGCCAGCAGTTCTGGGGGGTCCCGAGGCTACACCTTC CASSSGGSRGYTF
TRBJ1-1 TRBV6-4 TRBD1 NA TGTGCCAGCAGTGACGGCAGGGGGTCCACTGAAGCTTTCTTT CASSDGRGSTEAFF
TRBJ2-3 TRBV20-1 NA NA TGCAGTGCTCCAGGTATTAGCGGACTAAACACAGATACGCAGTATTTT CSAPGISGLNTDTQYF
TRBJ2-7 TRBV7-2 NA NA TGTGCCAGCAGCTTAGTATCTGACTCAAGCTCCTACGAGCAGTACTTC CASSLVSDSSSYEQYF
TRBJ1-1 TRBV12-3/TRBV12-4 NA NA TGTGCCAGCAACCTCGGGATTTTCGGACGTGAAGCTTTCTTT CASNLGIFGREAFF
TRBJ2-3 TRBV5-1 TRBD1 NA TGCGCCAGCAGCTTGGGACAGGGGGCCGTCGCAGATACGCAGTATTTT CASSLGQGAVADTQYF
TRBJ1-5 TRBV15 NA many TGTGCCACCAGCAGAGATCGTCAGGGCCATCAGCCCCAGCATTTT CATSRDRQGHQPQHF
TRBJ2-2 TRBV9 TRBD2 few TGTGCCAGCAGCGTAGAGTGGCGGGAGGCCGCCCTGGGCGGGGAGCTGTTTTTT CASSVEWREAALGGELFF
TRBJ2-4 TRBV2 NA NA TGTGCCAGCAGACTCGAAATTGCGGACATTCAGTACTTC CASRLEIADIQYF
TRBJ2-3 TRBV4-3 NA many TGCGCCAGCAGCCAGAGTTTTGCATCCGGGGGCACAGATACGCAGTATTTT CASSQSFASGGTDTQYF